This TCR beta chain emerged from a study of cytomegalovirus exposure and HLA in healthy donors. Overall study context: Per a later analysis, the 550 to 850 first-cohort and 120 or so validation repertoires shared one platform.

V dropped 1 base and J dropped 3; count of bases not matched to a gene: 5. Germline-derived CDR1 and CDR2 are SGHRS and YFSETQ. This CDR3 comprises 16 residues. Here immunoSEQ multiplex PCR was the method, and the copy in TCRdb shows in-frame clones only, minus some. The sample has almost 70,000 clones, 96% seen once. Turning to this clone: Its target is unknown.

Points from the study as a whole: The listing of roughly 160 TCR beta chains classed them as cytomegalovirus-associated. A later analysis found first-cohort TCR clusters tended to co-occur in the 100 to 150 validation repertoires. Diagnosis of cytomegalovirus status made by the classifier reportedly showed high specificity and sensitivity.

The TCR was taken from a young woman in good health and CMV-seropositive. V gene TRBV5-1 combines with J gene TRBJ2-2, with 8 bases fitting TRBD2. The sequenced sample consisted of PBMCs. The DNA for the CDR3 is TGCGCCAGCAGCTTGATGTCGGGAGGGGACACCGGGGAGCTGTTTTTT. It is translated as CASSLMSGGDTGELFF.